This T cell receptor beta chain emerged from a study of T-cell memory formation after mild COVID-19. Whole-study results and caveats: The study found contracting CD4+ clones mainly in CM and EM and contracting CD8+ clones in EMRA. Whether day 37 second-wave clones are SARS-CoV-2-specific was not confirmed. The pre-infection memory compartment contained some responding clones, suggesting cross-reactive memory joined.

Constant-segment primers were used for 5'RACE, and the resulting TCR alpha and TCR beta cDNA libraries carried sample barcodes and UMIs. MiXCR, applied by TCRdb to the 5' RACE reads, yields one record per CDR3 protein. The sample records 250,000 to 300,000 distinct CDR3 sequences, approximately 18% being singletons. With regard to this clonotype: Its antigen is still unknown.

The germline gives CDR1 SQVTM, CDR2 ANQGSEA. The CDR3 extends over 11 amino acids. V lost 8 bases and J 3 bases, leaving 7 bases between the germline ends. The chain joins TRBV29-1 to TRBJ2-2; no clear D gene. The sample was PBMCs or a T cell subset sorted from them (not recorded which). The receptor was isolated from a man between 18 and 35 years old who had mild COVID-19 (a few samples of this study predate the infection). Cell type and time point are not known. CDR3 nucleotides: TGCAGCATCTCATACACCGGGGAGCTGTTTTTT. This encodes CSISYTGELFF.